A single sample is the source of the 27 T cell receptor beta chains below, sequenced in a study of vaccination effects on CD4 cells after COVID-19. Using immunoSEQ multiplex PCR, the repertoire was profiled, and TCRdb retains in-frame clones only, with some absent. The table records nearly 45,000 clones, roughly 80% of them present only once. The ViraFEST assay expanded antigen-specific CD4+ T cells with viral peptide pools before sequencing. Once cultured for 10 days, the cells underwent separation to obtain CD4+ T cells. This individual contracted SARS-CoV-2 between March and December 2020, as verified by PCR. These TCRs' antigens remain unknown. The sample was CD4+ T cells from PBMCs cultured with a peptide pool, taken before COVID-19 vaccination. These receptors were collected from a human donor who had a prior SARS-CoV-2 infection.

The gene calls are TRBV9 and TRBJ1-1; D ambiguous. The V gene lost 0 bases and the J gene lost 0 bases, with 6 bases spanning the gap. Germline assignment: CDR1 SGDLS and CDR2 YYNGEE. CDR3 length: 14 amino acids. The CDR3 region has the DNA TGTGCCAGCAGCGTAGCTCAGATGAACACTGAAGCTTTCTTT. Amino acid sequence: CASSVAQMNTEAFF.

V usage is TRBV6-5 and J usage is TRBJ2-1; tentatively, D is TRBD1 or TRBD2 (5 bases each). The germline V gene encodes CDR1 MNHEY and CDR2 SVGAGI. Trimming cost V 5 bases and J 7 bases, with 9 bases left between them. The length of the CDR3 is 12 residues. The CDR3 nucleotides are TGTGCCAGCAGTACCAGGGAGAATGAGCAGTTCTTC. This encodes CASSTRENEQFF.

The V call is TRBV2, the J call TRBJ1-2; 11 nucleotides match TRBD1. V shed 6 bases, J shed 7 bases, and the junction held 4 bases outside the gene matches. The CDR3 consists of 13 residues. Per the germline V gene, CDR1 is SNHLY and CDR2 is FYNNEI. CDR3 sequence reads: CASRDRGPGGYTF. CDR3 nucleotide sequence: TGTGCCAGCAGGGACAGGGGGCCGGGTGGCTACACCTTC. The full variable domain, in which reference TRBV2 and TRBJ1-2 provide the parts outside the CDR3, is EPEVTQTPSHQVTQMGQEVILRCVPISNHLYFYWYRQILGQKVEFLVSFYNNEISEKSEIFDDQFSVERPDGSNFTLKIRSTKLEDSAMYFCASRDRGPGGYTFGSGTRLTVV.

The CDR3 sequence: CASGVTGFSDINSPLHF. As DNA, the CDR3 is TGTGCTAGTGGTGTTACAGGGTTTTCCGACATTAATTCACCCCTCCACTTT. The chain joins TRBV12-5 to TRBJ1-6, with D maybe TRBD1 (6 bases). This CDR3 is 17 amino acids long. The germline V gene encodes CDR1 LGHNT and CDR2 FRNRAP. V was clipped by 5 bases and J by 6 bases, with 20 bases between them.

This clone was counted a few times. The CDR3 coding sequence is TGTGCCAGCAGCTTAATTCCAGGGGGAAACACTGAAGCTTTCTTT. This codes for CASSLIPGGNTEAFF. The chain is built from TRBV7-8 and TRBJ1-1, with 7 bases aligning to TRBD1. There are 15 residues in the CDR3. The V gene's germline CDR1 is SGHVS and CDR2 FQNEAQ. V lost 2 bases and J lost 2; bases outside the gene matches: 5.

The chain is built from TRBV5-6 and TRBJ1-5, with D unresolved. The germline V and J ends were trimmed by 2 bases and 7 bases, with 13 bases remaining between them. Per the germline V gene, CDR1 is SGHDT and CDR2 is YYEEEE. CDR3 length equals 14 residues. CDR3 sequence: CASSFGVGEQPQHF. The CDR3 DNA sequence: TGTGCCAGCAGCTTTGGTGTGGGCGAACAGCCCCAGCATTTT.

This clone was seen only a few times. The J gene is TRBJ2-5, the V gene TRBV5-1; TRBD1 aligns across 7 bases. Unmatched junction bases numbered 13, after V lost 4 bases and J lost 4 bases. This CDR3 region has 16 residues. Germline CDR1 SGHRS, CDR2 YFSETQ. In DNA form, the CDR3 reads TGCGCCAGCAGCCAGGACAGGAGTTGGGTTTCAGAGACCCAGTACTTC. Protein product: CASSQDRSWVSETQYF. Full variable domain (missing parts from reference TRBV5-1 and TRBJ2-5): KAGVTQTPRYLIKTRGQQVTLSCSPISGHRSVSWYQQTPGQGLQFLFEYFSETQRNKGNFPGRFSGRQFSNSRSEMNVSTLELGDSALYLCASSQDRSWVSETQYFGPGTRLLVL.

The chain joins TRBV6-9 to TRBJ1-3; possible D gene TRBD1, 6 bases. CDR1 is MNHGY and CDR2 is SVAAGI in the germline V gene. This CDR3 contains 16 residues. V was trimmed by 6 bases and J by 0 bases, leaving 15 bases between them. CDR3 nucleotides: TGTGCCAGCAGAAGGGGGGCAGGGAGCTCTGGAAACACCATATATTTT. Residues: CASRRGAGSSGNTIYF.

This clone was counted only a few times. The chain combines TRBV20-1 with TRBJ1-1; D not certain. The germline V gene has CDR1 DFQATT and CDR2 SNEGSKA (reference sequence). V was pared by 3 bases and J by 0 bases, with 11 bases between. The CDR3 consists of 14 residues. The CDR3 DNA follows: TGCAGTGCTAGTCTGCGGTACATGAACACTGAAGCTTTCTTT. It specifies CSASLRYMNTEAFF.

The V gene is TRBV7-9, the J gene TRBJ2-1; 12 bases are a match to TRBD2. The CDR3 sequence is 15 residues long. V trimming: 6 bases; J trimming: 7 bases; junction bases outside the gene matches: 7. Per germline, CDR1 SEHNR and CDR2 FQNEAQ (reference sequence). The CDR3 reads CASRSLAGGPNEQFF. In nucleotides, the CDR3 is TGTGCCAGCAGGAGCCTAGCGGGAGGGCCAAATGAGCAGTTCTTC.

The table lists this clone with a count of one. The chain recombines TRBV7-9 with TRBJ2-7; D possibly corresponds to TRBD2 (7 bases). V was pared by 3 bases and J by 5 bases, with 14 bases between. Per the germline V gene, CDR1 is SEHNR and CDR2 is FQNEAQ (reference sequence). The CDR3 has 14 amino acids. The CDR3 protein is CASSLGHRGDEQYF. CDR3 nucleotide sequence: TGTGCCAGCAGCTTGGGACACCGGGGGGACGAGCAGTACTTC.

The V call is TRBV9, the J call TRBJ2-1; TRBD2 matches 8 bases. The junction had 4 bases not matched to a gene; V was cut back by 1 base and J by 4 bases. CDR1 and CDR2 from the germline V gene are SGDLS and YYNGEE. The CDR3 has 15 residues. CDR3 sequence: CASSVTSGEYNEQFF. The CDR3 DNA sequence: TGTGCCAGCAGCGTAACTAGCGGAGAGTACAATGAGCAGTTCTTC. Full variable domain (outside the CDR3, taken from reference TRBV9 and TRBJ2-1): DSGVTQTPKHLITATGQRVTLRCSPRSGDLSVYWYQQSLDQGLQFLIQYYNGEERAKGNILERFSAQQFPDLHSELNLSSLELGDSALYFCASSVTSGEYNEQFFGPGTRLTVL.

The J gene is TRBJ2-7, the V gene TRBV19; the match to TRBD1 covers 9 bases. Trimming took 4 bases from V and 1 from J; bases not matched to a gene: 8. Germline CDR1 is LNHDA and CDR2 is SQIVND (reference sequence). This CDR3 region has 16 residues. CDR3 residues: CASSKQKDRGSYEQYF. The CDR3 DNA reads TGTGCCAGTAGTAAACAAAAGGACAGGGGATCCTACGAGCAGTACTTC.

The table lists this clone with a count of one. The gene calls are TRBV4-1 and TRBJ2-5; TRBD1 is a possible D gene (8 bases). The CDR3 sequence is 16 residues long. The V gene lost 4 bases and the J gene lost 5 bases, with 20 bases spanning the gap. Germline lookup yields CDR1 MGHRA and CDR2 YSYEKL. The CDR3 DNA is TGCGCCAGCAGCCCATTTGGCACAGGGGGGGTGGAGACCCAGTACTTC. Its translation is CASSPFGTGGVETQYF.

The V and J genes are TRBV18 and TRBJ1-4, with D possibly matching TRBD1 (5 bases). Trimming cost V 3 bases and J 5 bases, with 16 bases left between them. CDR3 length equals 16 residues. In germline, CDR1 is KGHSH, CDR2 LQKENI. The CDR3 loop reads CASSPQGGGRNEKLFF. CDR3 DNA sequence: TGTGCCAGCTCACCTCAGGGTGGGGGACGGAATGAAAAACTGTTTTTT. The full variable domain, with the rest looked up from reference TRBV18 and TRBJ1-4, is NAGVMQNPRHLVRRRGQEARLRCSPMKGHSHVYWYRQLPEEGLKFMVYLQKENIIDESGMPKERFSAEFPKEGPSILRIQQVVRGDSAAYFCASSPQGGGRNEKLFFGSGTQLSVL.

The rearrangement joins TRBV5-1 to TRBJ2-5; either TRBD1 or TRBD2 may supply D (5 bases each). The length of the CDR3 is 15 residues. Trimming left V 8 bases short and J 5 bases short, with 22 bases between. The germline CDR1 and CDR2 sequences are SGHRS and YFSETQ. CDR3 sequence: CASRRDPALGETQYF. DNA of the CDR3: TGCGCCAGTAGACGGGACCCGGCATTGGGGGAGACCCAGTACTTC.

This clone was observed a handful of times. V and J are TRBV7-9 and TRBJ1-1, with TRBD1 matching over 12 bases. The CDR3 length is 16 residues. Trimming took 5 bases from V and 7 from J; bases not matched to a gene: 11. The germline CDR1 and CDR2 sequences are SEHNR and FQNEAQ (reference sequence). This CDR3 reads CASSPAGTGGVGEAFF. DNA of the CDR3: TGTGCCAGCAGCCCGGCCGGGACAGGGGGCGTCGGTGAAGCTTTCTTT. Drawing the rest from reference TRBV7-9 and TRBJ1-1, the complete variable domain is DTGVSQNPRHKITKRGQNVTFRCDPISEHNRLYWYRQTLGQGPEFLTYFQNEAQLEKSRLLSDRFSAERPKGSFSTLEIQRTEQGDSAMYLCASSPAGTGGVGEAFFGQGTRLTVV.

The genes are TRBV4-1 and TRBJ1-1; D gene unclear. This CDR3 has 13 amino acids. V lost 3 bases and J lost 5, with 10 bases in between. CDR1 and CDR2 (germline): MGHRA, YSYEKL. CDR3 in DNA: TGCGCCAGCAGCCAGTATACAGATACTGAAGCTTTCTTT. Its protein is CASSQYTDTEAFF.

This clone was found a few times. The chain has TRBV2 and TRBJ2-5, with D tentatively TRBD2 (5 bases). The V end was cut by 10 bases, the J end by 5 bases, with 14 bases between. There are 12 residues in the CDR3. The germline CDR1 and CDR2 sequences are SNHLY and FYNNEI. The CDR3 DNA follows: TGTGCCACCCAGTCTCCGGGGGAGACCCAGTACTTC. This sequence encodes CATQSPGETQYF.

The gene calls are TRBV7-3 and TRBJ2-7, with unresolved D. The V gene lost 6 bases and the J gene lost 2 bases, with 11 bases spanning the gap. There are 13 residues in the CDR3. The V gene's germline CDR1 is SGHTA and CDR2 FQGTGA. The CDR3 region is CASSQDGPYEQYF. DNA for the CDR3: TGTGCCAGCAGTCAGGACGGTCCCTACGAGCAGTACTTC. Using reference TRBV7-3 and TRBJ2-7 for the parts outside the CDR3, the full variable domain is GAGVSQTPSNKVTEKGKYVELRCDPISGHTALYWYRQSLGQGPEFLIYFQGTGAADDSGLPNDRFFAVRPEGSVSTLKIQRTERGDSAVYLCASSQDGPYEQYFGPGTRLTVT.

The chain employs TRBV2 and TRBJ2-1, with 10 bases that match TRBD2. The CDR3 is made up of 14 amino acids. CDR1 is SNHLY, CDR2 FYNNEI, per germline. The V and J ends lost 9 bases and 5 bases, in that order; junction bases with no gene match: 7. CDR3 region: CASHRTSGNNEQFF. CDR3 nucleotide sequence: TGTGCCAGTCACCGGACTAGCGGCAACAATGAGCAGTTCTTC. Combining the CDR3 with reference TRBV2 and TRBJ2-1 gives the whole variable domain EPEVTQTPSHQVTQMGQEVILRCVPISNHLYFYWYRQILGQKVEFLVSFYNNEISEKSEIFDDQFSVERPDGSNFTLKIRSTKLEDSAMYFCASHRTSGNNEQFFGPGTRLTVL.

The chain joins TRBV11-3 to TRBJ2-3; 7 nucleotides agree with TRBD2. Germline CDR1 and CDR2: SGHNT and YENEEA. The CDR3 has 13 residues. After removal of 5 bases from V and 4 bases from J, the junction contained 3 bases not matched to a gene. The CDR3 spells CASSQAGADTQYF. The CDR3 nucleotides are TGTGCCAGCAGCCAGGCGGGGGCAGATACGCAGTATTTT.

This clone is judged medium-sized. The chain employs TRBV18 and TRBJ2-6; the D is unclear. This CDR3 spans 15 amino acids. Deletions cut 3 bases from V and 1 base from J, with 7 bases between. Germline V gene data show CDR1 as KGHSH and CDR2 as LQKENI. This CDR3 reads CASSPVVSGANVLTF. CDR3 coding DNA: TGTGCCAGCTCACCCGTAGTATCTGGGGCCAACGTCCTGACTTTC.

The V and J genes are TRBV4-1 and TRBJ2-7; D might be TRBD1 (6 bases). With 1 base removed from V and 4 bases from J, the gap between germline ends came to 11 bases. The CDR3 loop spans 14 amino acids. Germline values: CDR1 MGHRA, CDR2 YSYEKL. This chain's CDR3 is CASSQGEQGYEQYF. CDR3 DNA: TGCGCCAGCAGCCAAGGAGAACAGGGATACGAGCAGTACTTC.

The chain carries TRBV3-1 (or the pseudogene TRBV3-2) and TRBJ1-3; unclear D gene. Trimming cost V 2 bases and J 7 bases, with 9 bases left between them. Germline lookup yields CDR1 LGHDT and CDR2 YNNKEL (reference sequence). The CDR3 is made up of 13 amino acids. CDR3 in amino acids: CASSQQVGNTIYF. Here the CDR3 DNA reads TGTGCCAGCAGCCAACAGGTTGGGAACACCATATATTTT.

The gene calls are TRBV5-1 and TRBJ2-7, with 9 bases that match TRBD1. This CDR3 contains 13 residues. With V trimmed by 10 bases and J by 2 bases, 7 bases remained unmatched. CDR1 is SGHRS and CDR2 is YFSETQ in the germline V gene. CDR3 sequence reads: CASRRTGAYEQYF. The CDR3 nucleotides are TGCGCCTCAAGGCGGACAGGGGCCTACGAGCAGTACTTC.

The V and J genes are TRBV24-1 and TRBJ2-7, with a tentative D call TRBD1 (5 bases). V gave up 4 bases and J gave up 0 bases, with 15 bases separating them. Germline V gene sequence: CDR1 KGHDR, CDR2 SFDVKD. CDR3 length: 16 amino acids. CDR3 in DNA: TGTGCCACCAGTGAACGAAACAGGTCTCGCTCCTACGAGCAGTACTTC. Protein: CATSERNRSRSYEQYF.